A selection of T cell receptor beta chains follows, all from one sample in a study of Graves' ophthalmopathy and Graves' hyperthyroidism. TCRdb reanalysed the multiplex PCR reads using MiXCR and keeps one entry per CDR3 protein. The repertoire consists of around 170,000 distinct CDR3 sequences, with 30% to 45% occurring once and the leading ten covering around 5.8%. The specimen was peripheral blood. These TCRs come from a woman between 40 and 55 years old with Graves' ophthalmopathy. CDR3s include the opening cysteine and the closing phenylalanine or tryptophan. A D gene is named only where the DNA matches it firmly. Some rows have no size entry. The others give once, few or many, or a class for an expanded clone.

d_gene	abundance	v_gene	j_gene	CDR3nt	CDR3aa
.	many	TRBV30	TRBJ1-6	TGTGCCTGGAGTGGGCTCGCCTATAATTCACCCCTCCACTTT	CAWSGLAYNSPLHF
TRBD1	many	TRBV11-2	TRBJ2-7	TGTGCCAGCAGCCCTTTGACAGGGTACAACGAGCAGTACTTC	CASSPLTGYNEQYF
.	.	TRBV5-1	TRBJ1-2	TGCGCCAGCAGCAAAGGAGGGTTAGGCTACACCTTC	CASSKGGLGYTF
TRBD1	.	TRBV28	TRBJ2-7	TGTGCCAGCAGTCCCGGGACAGGGGGGTTCCGGCAGTACTTC	CASSPGTGGFRQYF
TRBD1	.	TRBV6-5	TRBJ1-2	TGTGCCAGCAGTTCCGGGACAGGGGAGGGTGGCTACACCTTC	CASSSGTGEGGYTF
.	.	TRBV11-2	TRBJ2-5	TGTGCCAGCGGCAGGCAGATCCAAGAGACCCAGTACTTC	CASGRQIQETQYF
.	.	TRBV5-1	TRBJ2-7	TGCGCCAGCAGCTTGACTGCGAGCTGGGGAGAGCAGTACTTC	CASSLTASWGEQYF
.	many	TRBV6-1	TRBJ2-7	TGTGCCAGCAGTGGGCAGTCGTTAAGCTCCTACGAGCAGTACTTC	CASSGQSLSSYEQYF
.	.	TRBV6-1	TRBJ1-5	TGTGCCAGCAGTGGCCCTGATCAGCCCCAGCATTTT	CASSGPDQPQHF
.	.	TRBV28	TRBJ2-5	TGTGCCAGCAGTTTAGTCCCGGGAGATCCCATCCAAGAGACCCAGTACTTC	CASSLVPGDPIQETQYF
.	many	TRBV12-3/TRBV12-4	TRBJ2-5	TGTGCCAGCAGTTTAAGCGGGTACGGGGCCCAAGAGACCCAGTACTTC	CASSLSGYGAQETQYF
.	.	TRBV6-2/TRBV6-3	TRBJ2-7	TGTGCCAGCAGCATACCGGGACCTTACGAGCAGTACTTC	CASSIPGPYEQYF
.	many	TRBV30	TRBJ2-7	TGTGCCTGGAGTGGGGGAGACTCTTCGAGGGACGAGCAGTACTTC	CAWSGGDSSRDEQYF
.	many	TRBV11-1	TRBJ2-7	TGTGCCAGCAGACCCGGACCCCCGCCGGGACACGAGCAGTACTTC	CASRPGPPPGHEQYF
TRBD2	many	TRBV28	TRBJ2-5	TGTGCCAGCAGTTTAGGGCTAGCGGGGGGGCAAGAGACCCAGTACTTC	CASSLGLAGGQETQYF
.	many	TRBV4-3	TRBJ1-2	TGCGCCAGCAGCCAAGATTCAGGACATGGCTATGGCTACACCTTC	CASSQDSGHGYGYTF
TRBD2	.	TRBV20-1	TRBJ2-7	TGCAGTGCTCCAGTCAGGGCGGGAGCGGGCGAGCAGTACTTC	CSAPVRAGAGEQYF
.	many	TRBV12-3/TRBV12-4	TRBJ1-1	TGTGCCAGCAGTCTCCACCTCGGGGGAAGCGAAGCTTTCTTT	CASSLHLGGSEAFF
.	many	TRBV30	TRBJ1-3	TGTGCCTGGAGTGCCGGGACGGCTACTGGAAACACCATATATTTT	CAWSAGTATGNTIYF
TRBD1	once	TRBV20-1	TRBJ1-1	TGCAGTGTTCCGCCGAGGACAGGGACCCTCAACACTGAAGCTTTCTTT	CSVPPRTGTLNTEAFF
.	.	TRBV24-1	TRBJ2-2	TGTGCCACCAGTGGGACCTTAGGAGGGGGCCCGGAAACCACCGGGGAGCTGTTTTTT	CATSGTLGGGPETTGELFF
.	.	TRBV11-2	TRBJ1-2	TGTGCCAGCAGCCCCGGTGGAGCCAACTATGGCTACACCTTC	CASSPGGANYGYTF
.	many	TRBV27	TRBJ1-2	TGTGCCAGCAGTTCCCCGTACAGGATCCCCTATGGCTACACCTTC	CASSSPYRIPYGYTF
.	.	TRBV6-2/TRBV6-3	TRBJ1-5	TGTGCCAGCAGCCGTGACATCGACCAGCCCCAGCATTTT	CASSRDIDQPQHF
.	.	TRBV6-2/TRBV6-3	TRBJ2-7	TGTGCCAGCAGGCACCGGGGTCCCTACGAGCAGTACTTC	CASRHRGPYEQYF
TRBD2	many	TRBV11-2	TRBJ2-3	TGTGCCAGCAGCCCCAGACTAGCGGGTAGCACAGATACGCAGTATTTT	CASSPRLAGSTDTQYF
.	many	TRBV29-1	TRBJ2-3	TGCAGCGTTGGTAGAGGGGTCGACACAGATACGCAGTATTTT	CSVGRGVDTDTQYF
.	many	TRBV4-3	TRBJ1-1	TGCGCCAGCAGCCTACGACGGGGTGCGGGACTTGCTTTCTTT	CASSLRRGAGLAFF
TRBD2	.	TRBV7-8	TRBJ2-3	TGTGCCAGCGTAAGAGGGGGACTAGGGGCTAGAGATACGCAGTATTTT	CASVRGGLGARDTQYF
.	few	TRBV12-3/TRBV12-4	TRBJ2-5	TGTGCCAGCATAGGAGGCGGGGAGACCCAGTACTTC	CASIGGGETQYF
TRBD1	many	TRBV12-3/TRBV12-4	TRBJ1-1	TGTGCCAGCAGTAAGGACAGGTTGAACACTGAAGCTTTCTTT	CASSKDRLNTEAFF
TRBD1	.	TRBV20-1	TRBJ2-7	TGCAGTGCTCGTCACCGGGACAGGGGAATCTACGAGCAGTACTTC	CSARHRDRGIYEQYF
.	many	TRBV2	TRBJ2-7	TGTGCCAGCAGTTTCAGGGCTGCCTCCTACGAGCAGTACTTC	CASSFRAASYEQYF
TRBD1	many	TRBV6-5	TRBJ2-7	TGTGCCAGCAGTTTCGACAGGGGTTCCCACGAGCAGTACTTC	CASSFDRGSHEQYF
.	many	TRBV20-1	TRBJ1-1	TGCAGTGCTAGAGATATGGCGGGGAGGGACACTGAAGCTTTCTTT	CSARDMAGRDTEAFF
TRBD1	.	TRBV7-9	TRBJ1-2	TGTGCCAGCAGCTTTCACGGGACAGGCGAATATGGCTACACCTTC	CASSFHGTGEYGYTF
.	.	TRBV19	TRBJ1-2	TGTGCCAGTAGTATTGCCGGGGTGATTTGGGACTATGGCCACACCTTC	CASSIAGVIWDYGHTF
TRBD1	.	TRBV6-1	TRBJ1-5	TGTGCCAGCAGTACCGGGACAGGGAGGAGCAATCAGCCCCAGCATTTT	CASSTGTGRSNQPQHF
.	.	TRBV12-3/TRBV12-4	TRBJ1-1	TGTGCCAGCGGAGGGACCGCCACTGAAGCTTTCTTT	CASGGTATEAFF
.	.	TRBV19	TRBJ1-4	TGTGCCGGTAGTCCCGCGGACAGAGTTGACGAAAAACTGTTTTTT	CAGSPADRVDEKLFF
TRBD1	many	TRBV7-2	TRBJ2-5	TGTGCCAGCAGCCGACAGGGGTGGCAAGAGACCCAGTACTTC	CASSRQGWQETQYF
.	.	TRBV12-3/TRBV12-4	TRBJ2-5	TGTGCCAGCAGTGCTGACAGTAGGGGAGAGACCCAGTACTTC	CASSADSRGETQYF
.	many	TRBV6-1	TRBJ2-3	TGTGCCAGCAGCGAGATGAGGGGGGGGACAGATACGCAGTATTTT	CASSEMRGGTDTQYF
.	.	TRBV28	TRBJ2-2	TGTGCCAGCAGACACCTTGACAGGTCCGGGGAGCTGTTTTTT	CASRHLDRSGELFF
TRBD1	.	TRBV30	TRBJ1-2	TGTGCCTGGACCCTCTGGGACCAGGGGGCGCCCGTCGGCTATGGCTACACCTTC	CAWTLWDQGAPVGYGYTF
.	many	TRBV13	TRBJ1-2	TGTGCCAGCAGCCCCCTGCGGGCCTACTATGGCTACACCTTC	CASSPLRAYYGYTF
.	many	TRBV7-9	TRBJ1-2	TGTGCCAGCAGCCGGGACAAGATCTATGGCTACACCTTC	CASSRDKIYGYTF
TRBD2	.	TRBV6-5	TRBJ2-7	TGTGCCAGCAGTTATGGGACTAGCGGGACCCCCTACGAGCAGTACTTC	CASSYGTSGTPYEQYF
.	.	TRBV12-3/TRBV12-4	TRBJ1-5	TGTGCCAGCAGTTCACAGGGTTTGGATCAGCCCCAGCATTTT	CASSSQGLDQPQHF
.	.	TRBV12-3/TRBV12-4	TRBJ2-5	TGTGCCAGCAGTTTACTGACTGGAGGCTATCAAGAGACCCAGTACTTC	CASSLLTGGYQETQYF
.	.	TRBV30	TRBJ1-1	TGTGCCTGGAGTGCAGAGAACACTGAAGCTTTCTTT	CAWSAENTEAFF
.	.	TRBV6-2/TRBV6-3	TRBJ2-5	TGTGCCAGCAGTTCCGGGACACCCCAAGAGACCCAGTACTTC	CASSSGTPQETQYF
TRBD2	once	TRBV12-3/TRBV12-4	TRBJ2-7	TGTGCCAGCACCCCGACTAGCGGGACGTCTGCCGAGCAGTACTTC	CASTPTSGTSAEQYF